Presented here are 8 T cell receptor beta chains from one specimen sequenced in a study of OX40 agonist ivuxolimab in advanced cancers. Here immunoSEQ multiplex PCR was the method, and the copy in TCRdb shows in-frame clones only, minus some. The sample has about 61,000 clones, roughly 90% seen once. The sequences come from CD4+ or CD8+ T cells sorted from blood, collected in a trial of the OX40 agonist ivuxolimab. All receptors derive from an adult with an advanced solid tumor such as melanoma, head and neck, liver or kidney cancer.

In nucleotides, the CDR3 is TGTGCCAGCAGCTTAGCCTACGGGGGGATTTCCGAGCAGTACTTC. Amino acid sequence: CASSLAYGGISEQYF. The V call is TRBV7-9, the J call TRBJ2-7, with 7 bases lining up with TRBD2. This CDR3 comprises 15 residues. Losses at the gene ends were 0 bases for V and 6 bases for J; bases not matched to a gene: 8. Germline CDR1 is SEHNR and CDR2 is FQNEAQ (reference sequence).

This clone came up a few times. The chain is built from TRBV28 and TRBJ1-6; possible D gene TRBD1, 5 bases. The V gene lost 3 bases and the J gene lost 5 bases, with 11 bases spanning the gap. Germline V lookup: CDR1 MDHEN, CDR2 SYDVKM. This CDR3 has 15 residues. The CDR3 loop reads CASSLFGTDNSPLHF. The CDR3 bases are TGTGCCAGCAGTTTGTTCGGGACGGATAATTCACCCCTCCACTTT.

This clone occurred once. The rearrangement links TRBV18 to TRBJ2-1; D may be TRBD2 (7 bases). Deletions cut 1 base from V and 4 bases from J, with 14 bases between. This CDR3 is built from 16 residues. Germline CDR1 KGHSH, CDR2 LQKENI. CDR3 region: CASSPLSGGRYNEQFF. CDR3 DNA sequence: TGTGCCAGCTCACCACTTTCGGGGGGCCGTTACAATGAGCAGTTCTTC.

The chain carries TRBV4-2 and TRBJ2-7; 8 bases fit TRBD1. Germline V gene sequence: CDR1 LGHNA, CDR2 YNFKEQ. The CDR3 has 15 amino acids. The V and J ends lost 4 bases and 2 bases, in that order; junction bases with no gene match: 7. CDR3 in DNA: TGTGCCAGCAGCCCTGAGGGACAGGCAACCTACGAGCAGTACTTC. Its protein product is CASSPEGQATYEQYF.

The CDR3 reads CASSYPGVNEQFF. DNA of the CDR3: TGTGCCAGCAGCTACCCGGGGGTCAATGAGCAGTTCTTC. The genes are TRBV11-2 and TRBJ2-1; tentative D call: TRBD2 (6 bases). V was shortened by 4 bases and J by 6 bases, with 10 bases between the two germline ends. The CDR3 sequence is 13 residues long. Looked up from germline, CDR1 is SGHAT and CDR2 is FQNNGV.

This chain joins TRBV27 and TRBJ1-5, with unresolved D. Germline V CDR1 and CDR2: MNHEY, SMNVEV (reference sequence). The CDR3 is 15 residues long. V lost 3 bases and J 2 bases, leaving 11 bases between the germline ends. The CDR3 reads CASSFVGLGNQPQHF. The DNA for the CDR3 is TGTGCCAGCAGTTTTGTGGGGTTAGGCAATCAGCCCCAGCATTTT.

The chain recombines TRBV29-1 with TRBJ2-7; 8 bases match TRBD2. The V gene's germline CDR1 is SQVTM and CDR2 ANQGSEA. The CDR3 has 14 residues. The CDR3 nucleotides are TGCAGTGCGGCGGGGCGGGGGGCCGTCGACGAGCAGTACTTC. It specifies CSAAGRGAVDEQYF.

V gene TRBV21-1 combines with J gene TRBJ1-5; the D call of TRBD1 is as the table states it, not checked on the DNA. TRBV21-1 is deemed a pseudogene. This CDR3 has 14 residues. As DNA, the CDR3 is TGTGCCAGCAGCAAATCGAGACAGCACTTGCCCCAGCATTTT. Translation: CASSKSRQHLPQHF.